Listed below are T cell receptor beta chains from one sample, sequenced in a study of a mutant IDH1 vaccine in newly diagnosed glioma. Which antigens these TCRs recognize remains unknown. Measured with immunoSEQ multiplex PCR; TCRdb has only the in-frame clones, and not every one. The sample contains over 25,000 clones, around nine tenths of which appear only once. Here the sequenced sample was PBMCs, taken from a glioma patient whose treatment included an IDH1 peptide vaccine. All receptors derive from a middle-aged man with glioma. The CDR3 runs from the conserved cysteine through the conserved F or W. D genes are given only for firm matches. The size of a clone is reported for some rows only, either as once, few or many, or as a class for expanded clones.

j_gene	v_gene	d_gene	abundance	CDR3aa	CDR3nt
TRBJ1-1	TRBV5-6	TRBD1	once	CASSPEYRQGTARPAFF	TGTGCCAGCAGCCCCGAATACCGACAGGGAACCGCGCGTCCGGCTTTCTTT
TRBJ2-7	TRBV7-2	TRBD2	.	CASSLALAGGIYEQYF	TGTGCCAGCAGCTTGGCGCTGGCGGGAGGAATCTACGAGCAGTACTTC
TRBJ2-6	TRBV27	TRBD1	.	CASSFFRTGKTGANVLTF	TGTGCCAGCAGTTTCTTCCGGACAGGGAAGACTGGGGCCAACGTCCTGACTTTC
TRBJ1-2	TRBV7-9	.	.	CASSLRLLNYGYTF	TGTGCCAGCAGCTTAAGGTTACTTAACTATGGCTACACCTTC
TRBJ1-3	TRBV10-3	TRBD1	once	CAITQGESGNTIYF	TGTGCCATCACCCAGGGGGAATCTGGAAACACCATATATTTT
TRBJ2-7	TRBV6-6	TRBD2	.	CASSIPSGPYEQYF	TGTGCCAGCAGTATCCCTAGCGGCCCCTACGAGCAGTACTTC
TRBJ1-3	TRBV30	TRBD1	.	CAWGRGQLSGNTIYF	TGTGCCTGGGGCCGGGGACAGCTCTCTGGAAACACCATATATTTT
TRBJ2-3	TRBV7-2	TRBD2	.	CASRAGSGVSQYF	TGTGCCAGCAGGGCGGGTAGCGGGGTATCGCAGTATTTT
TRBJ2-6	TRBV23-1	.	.	CASSQLLRVYSGANVLTF	TGCGCCAGCAGTCAACTCTTACGGGTCTACTCTGGGGCCAACGTCCTGACTTTC
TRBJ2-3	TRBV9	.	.	CASSVGSGGTDTQYF	TGTGCCAGCAGCGTAGGTAGCGGAGGCACAGATACGCAGTATTTT
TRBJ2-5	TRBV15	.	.	CATSRDQGFVETQYF	TGTGCCACCAGCAGAGATCAGGGGTTCGTGGAGACCCAGTACTTC
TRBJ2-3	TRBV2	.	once	CATWTPRGRADTQYF	TGTGCCACCTGGACGCCAAGGGGTAGAGCAGATACGCAGTATTTT
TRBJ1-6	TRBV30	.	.	CAWSVRGTYNSPLHF	TGTGCCTGGAGTGTACGGGGGACCTATAATTCACCCCTCCACTTT
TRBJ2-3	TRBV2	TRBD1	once	CASSQGARYTQYF	TGTGCCAGCAGCCAGGGGGCGCGCTATACGCAGTATTTT
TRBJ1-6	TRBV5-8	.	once	CASSPPGFYNSPLHF	TGTGCCAGCAGCCCCCCGGGGTTTTATAATTCACCCCTCCACTTT
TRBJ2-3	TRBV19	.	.	CASSADSSTDTQYF	TGTGCCAGTAGTGCGGACTCTAGCACAGATACGCAGTATTTT
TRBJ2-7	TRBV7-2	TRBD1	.	CASSDRDRGRYEQYF	TGTGCCAGCAGCGACCGGGACAGGGGTCGGTACGAGCAGTACTTC
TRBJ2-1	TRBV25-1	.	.	CASENQSSGNYNEQFF	TGTGCCAGCGAAAACCAGAGTAGCGGAAACTACAATGAGCAGTTCTTC
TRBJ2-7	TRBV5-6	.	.	CASSILQGIHEQYF	TGTGCCAGCAGTATACTACAGGGAATCCACGAGCAGTACTTC
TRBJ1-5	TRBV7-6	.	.	CASSALQGGPQHF	TGTGCCAGCAGCGCCCTCCAGGGAGGGCCCCAGCATTTT
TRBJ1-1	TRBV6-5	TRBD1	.	CASSSQPGQLNTEAFF	TGTGCCAGCAGTTCCCAACCGGGACAGTTGAACACTGAAGCTTTCTTT
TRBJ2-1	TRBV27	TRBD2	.	CASRPHISWTSPHEQFF	TGTGCCAGCAGGCCCCACATCTCCTGGACTAGCCCGCATGAGCAGTTCTTC
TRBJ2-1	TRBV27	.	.	CASSFVGGSGSNEQFF	TGTGCCAGCAGTTTCGTCGGGGGCAGTGGATCGAATGAGCAGTTCTTC
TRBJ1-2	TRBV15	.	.	CATSRVNNYGYTF	TGTGCCACCAGCAGAGTAAACAACTATGGCTACACCTTC
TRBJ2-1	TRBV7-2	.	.	CASSLDGGTYNEQFF	TGTGCCAGCAGCTTAGACGGCGGGACCTACAATGAGCAGTTCTTC
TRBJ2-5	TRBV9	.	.	CASSVDSATQETQYF	TGTGCCAGCAGCGTAGATTCAGCGACGCAAGAGACCCAGTACTTC
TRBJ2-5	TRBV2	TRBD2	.	CASSDPGTSPREQYF	TGTGCCAGCAGTGACCCCGGGACTAGCCCAAGGGAGCAGTACTTC
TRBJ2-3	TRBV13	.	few	CASRAYSKTGGTDTQYF	TGTGCCAGCAGGGCCTACTCCAAGACAGGCGGTACAGATACGCAGTATTTT
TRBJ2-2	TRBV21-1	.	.	CASSTPGLAGEDTGELFF	TGTGCCAGCAGCACGCCGGGACTAGCGGGAGAGGACACCGGGGAGCTGTTTTTT
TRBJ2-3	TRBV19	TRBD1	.	CASRTGTGAADTQYF	TGTGCCAGTAGGACCGGGACAGGGGCCGCAGATACGCAGTATTTT
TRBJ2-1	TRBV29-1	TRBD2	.	CSVALAGGKGEQFF	TGCAGCGTTGCACTAGCGGGAGGGAAGGGTGAGCAGTTCTTC
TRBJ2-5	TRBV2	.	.	CASSGDSYEETQYF	TGTGCCAGCAGCGGTGACAGCTACGAAGAGACCCAGTACTTC
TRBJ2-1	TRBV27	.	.	CASCPWNEQFF	TGTGCCAGCTGCCCATGGAATGAGCAGTTCTTC
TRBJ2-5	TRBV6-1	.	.	CASSEMSRGVQETQYF	TGTGCCAGCAGTGAAATGTCTAGAGGGGTTCAAGAGACCCAGTACTTC
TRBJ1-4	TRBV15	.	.	CATSAPGGRREKLFF	TGTGCCACCAGCGCCCCGGGGGGGAGGAGAGAAAAACTGTTTTTT
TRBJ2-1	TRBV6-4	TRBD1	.	CASSTGTGDNEQFF	TGTGCCAGCAGCACCGGGACAGGGGACAATGAGCAGTTCTTC
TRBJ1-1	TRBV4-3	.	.	CASSQEPGWTEAFF	TGCGCCAGCAGCCAGGAGCCCGGGTGGACTGAAGCTTTCTTT
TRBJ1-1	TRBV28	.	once	CASSLTREAFF	TGTGCCAGCAGTCTGACGCGGGAAGCTTTCTTT
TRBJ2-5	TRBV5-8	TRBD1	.	CASSFTGGPETQYF	TGTGCCAGCAGCTTTACAGGGGGACCAGAGACCCAGTACTTC
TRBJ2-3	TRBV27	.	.	CASSFGLEGDTQYF	TGTGCCAGCAGTTTTGGCCTAGAAGGGGATACGCAGTATTTT
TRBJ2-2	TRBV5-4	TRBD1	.	CASSFGQGAIGELFF	TGTGCCAGCAGCTTTGGCCAGGGGGCGATCGGGGAGCTGTTTTTT
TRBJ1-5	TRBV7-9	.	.	CASSLGEVGPGDQPQHF	TGTGCCAGCAGCTTAGGTGAGGTCGGACCTGGCGATCAGCCCCAGCATTTT
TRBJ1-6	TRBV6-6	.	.	CASRGHQILDSPLHF	TGTGCCAGCAGGGGACACCAGATTCTAGATTCACCCCTCCACTTT
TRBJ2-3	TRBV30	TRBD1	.	CAWNRQGEGSQYF	TGTGCCTGGAACCGCCAGGGGGAAGGATCGCAGTATTTT
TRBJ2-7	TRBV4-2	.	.	CASSLSPGGPYEQYF	TGTGCCAGCAGCCTCTCTCCCGGGGGACCCTACGAGCAGTACTTC
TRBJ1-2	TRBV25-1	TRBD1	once	CASSELGDSPNYGYTF	TGTGCCAGCAGTGAATTAGGGGACAGCCCTAACTATGGCTACACCTTC
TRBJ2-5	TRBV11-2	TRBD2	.	CASSHAPGTSGRRLTQYF	TGTGCCAGCAGCCACGCCCCGGGGACTAGCGGGAGGCGGCTGACCCAGTACTTC
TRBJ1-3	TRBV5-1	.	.	CASSLLQGGGNTIYF	TGCGCCAGCAGCTTGTTACAGGGAGGAGGAAACACCATATATTTT
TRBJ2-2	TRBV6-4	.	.	CASSGGADTGELFF	TGTGCCAGCAGTGGGGGGGCCGACACCGGGGAGCTGTTTTTT
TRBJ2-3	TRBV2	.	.	CASSYVADRPPTDTQYF	TGTGCCAGCAGTTACGTCGCCGACAGACCTCCCACAGATACGCAGTATTTT
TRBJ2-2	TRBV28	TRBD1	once	CASGTGGGFGELFF	TGTGCCAGCGGTACAGGGGGCGGGTTCGGGGAGCTGTTTTTT
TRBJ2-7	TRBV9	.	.	CASSVGGTGEQYF	TGTGCCAGCAGCGTAGGGGGGACGGGAGAGCAGTACTTC
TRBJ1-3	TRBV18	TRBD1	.	CASSPSDRGRKGNTIYF	TGTGCCAGCTCACCCAGCGACAGGGGGCGTAAAGGAAACACCATATATTTT
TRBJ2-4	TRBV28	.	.	CASSSPGQEAKNIQYF	TGTGCCAGCAGTTCACCGGGGCAGGAGGCCAAAAACATTCAGTACTTC
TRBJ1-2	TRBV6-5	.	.	CASSGGGGRGYTF	TGTGCCAGCTCCGGAGGTGGGGGCAGGGGCTACACCTTC
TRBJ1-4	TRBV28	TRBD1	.	CASSLSGTGDEKLFF	TGTGCCAGCAGTTTATCTGGGACAGGGGATGAAAAACTGTTTTTT
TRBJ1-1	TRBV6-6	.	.	CASSYSASLNTEAFF	TGTGCCAGCAGTTACTCCGCCAGCCTGAACACTGAAGCTTTCTTT
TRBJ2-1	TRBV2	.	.	CASSEWKIQFF	TGTGCCAGCAGTGAATGGAAGATACAGTTCTTC
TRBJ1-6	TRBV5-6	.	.	CASSLAGVNSPLHF	TGTGCCAGCAGCTTGGCGGGGGTTAATTCACCCCTCCACTTT
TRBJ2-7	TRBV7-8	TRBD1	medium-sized	CASSLSEVGQGPWYEQYF	TGTGCCAGCAGCTTATCCGAGGTGGGACAGGGCCCGTGGTACGAGCAGTACTTC